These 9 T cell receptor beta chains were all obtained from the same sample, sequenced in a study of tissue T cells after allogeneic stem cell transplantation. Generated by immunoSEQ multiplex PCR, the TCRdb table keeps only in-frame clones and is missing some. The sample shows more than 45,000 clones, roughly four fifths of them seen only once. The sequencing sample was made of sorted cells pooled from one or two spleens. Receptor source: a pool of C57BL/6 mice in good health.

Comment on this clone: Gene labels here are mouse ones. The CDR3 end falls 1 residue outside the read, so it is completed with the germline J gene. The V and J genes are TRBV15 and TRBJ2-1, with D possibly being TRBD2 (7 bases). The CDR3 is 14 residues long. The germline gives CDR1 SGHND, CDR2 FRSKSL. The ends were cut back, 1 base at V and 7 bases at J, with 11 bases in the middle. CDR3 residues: CASSLGGAGAEQFF. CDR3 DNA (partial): TGTGCCAGCAGTTTAGGGGGGGCAGGGGCTGAGCAGTTC.

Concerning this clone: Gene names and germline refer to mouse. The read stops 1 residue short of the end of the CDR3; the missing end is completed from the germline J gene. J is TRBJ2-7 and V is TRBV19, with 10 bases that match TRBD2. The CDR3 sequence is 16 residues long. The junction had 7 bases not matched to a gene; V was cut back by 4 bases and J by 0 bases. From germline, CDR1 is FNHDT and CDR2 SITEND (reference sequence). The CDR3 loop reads CASSPHWGGSSYEQYF. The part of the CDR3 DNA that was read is TGTGCCAGCAGTCCACACTGGGGGGGGAGCTCCTATGAACAGTAC. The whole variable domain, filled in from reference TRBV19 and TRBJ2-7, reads GGIITQTPKFLIGQEGQKLTLKCQQNFNHDTMYWYRQDSGKGLRLIYYSITENDLQKGDLSEGYDASREKKSSFSLTVTSAQKNEMAVFLCASSPHWGGSSYEQYFGPGTRLTVL.

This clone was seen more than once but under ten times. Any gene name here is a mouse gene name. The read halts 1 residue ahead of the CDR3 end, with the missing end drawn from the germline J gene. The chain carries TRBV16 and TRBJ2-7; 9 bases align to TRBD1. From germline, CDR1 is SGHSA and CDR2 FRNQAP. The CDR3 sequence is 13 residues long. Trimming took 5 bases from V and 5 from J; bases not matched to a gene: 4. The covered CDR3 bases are TGTGCAAGCAGCGCCCGGGACAGGGATGAACAGTAC. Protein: CASSARDRDEQY. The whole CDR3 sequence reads CASSARDRDEQYF.

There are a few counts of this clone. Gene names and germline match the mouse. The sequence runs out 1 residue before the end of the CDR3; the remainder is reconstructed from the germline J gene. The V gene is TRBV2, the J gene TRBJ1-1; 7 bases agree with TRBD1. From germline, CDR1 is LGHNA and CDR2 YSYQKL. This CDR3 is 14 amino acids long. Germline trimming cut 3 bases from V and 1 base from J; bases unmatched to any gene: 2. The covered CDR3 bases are TGTGCCAGCAGCCATCGACAGGGAAACACAGAAGTCTTC. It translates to CASSHRQGNTEVF. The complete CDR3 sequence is CASSHRQGNTEVFF.

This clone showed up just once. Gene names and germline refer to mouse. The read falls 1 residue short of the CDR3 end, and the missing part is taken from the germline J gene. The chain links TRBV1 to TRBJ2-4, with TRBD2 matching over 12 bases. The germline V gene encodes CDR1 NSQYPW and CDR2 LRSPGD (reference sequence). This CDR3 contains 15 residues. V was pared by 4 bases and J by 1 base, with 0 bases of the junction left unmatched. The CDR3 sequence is CTCSGDWGGQNTLYF. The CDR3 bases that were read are TGCACCTGCAGTGGGGACTGGGGGGGTCAAAACACCTTGTAC.

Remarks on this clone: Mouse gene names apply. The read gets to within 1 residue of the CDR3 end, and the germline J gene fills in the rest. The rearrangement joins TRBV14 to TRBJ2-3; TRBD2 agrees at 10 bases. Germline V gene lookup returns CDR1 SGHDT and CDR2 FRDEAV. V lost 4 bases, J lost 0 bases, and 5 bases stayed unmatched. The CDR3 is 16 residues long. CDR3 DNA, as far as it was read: TGTGCCAGCAGTCCCGGACTGGGGGTTAGTGCAGAAACGCTGTAT. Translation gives CASSPGLGVSAETLY. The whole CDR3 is CASSPGLGVSAETLYF.

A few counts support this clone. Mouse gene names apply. This chain's CDR3 is CASSELFYEQYF. CDR3 bases read: TGTGCCAGCAGTGAACTTTTCTATGAACAGTAC. The J gene is TRBJ2-7, the V gene TRBV13-1; D ambiguous. Sequencing ends 1 residue short of the CDR3 end; the germline J gene provides the rest. The CDR3 has 12 amino acids. From germline, CDR1 is NSHNY and CDR2 SYGAGN. Trimming removed 2 bases at V and 3 bases at J, with 6 bases between.

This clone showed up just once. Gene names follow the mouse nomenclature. The sequenced part of the CDR3 DNA is TGTGCCAGCAGCCATCAAAACACAGAAGTCTTC. As protein: CASSHQNTEVF. The full CDR3 protein reads CASSHQNTEVFF. J is TRBJ1-1 and V is TRBV2; the D is unclear. Sequencing ends 1 residue short of the CDR3 end; the germline J gene provides the rest. The CDR3 consists of 12 residues. V was cut by 3 bases and J by 1 base, with 3 bases left in between. Germline lookup yields CDR1 LGHNA and CDR2 YSYQKL.

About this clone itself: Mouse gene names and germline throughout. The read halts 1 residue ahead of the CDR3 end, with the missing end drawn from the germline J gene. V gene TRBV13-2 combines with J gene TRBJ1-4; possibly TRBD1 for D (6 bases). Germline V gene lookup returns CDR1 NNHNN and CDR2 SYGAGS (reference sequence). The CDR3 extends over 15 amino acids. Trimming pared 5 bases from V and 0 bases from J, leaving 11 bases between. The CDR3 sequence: CASGDSTLSNERLFF. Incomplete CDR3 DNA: TGTGCCAGCGGGGACAGCACCCTTTCCAACGAAAGATTATTT.